These 28 T cell receptor beta chains share one sample of origin, sequenced in a study of blood T cell repertoires in COVID-19. TCRdb keeps only in-frame clones here, not all; method: immunoSEQ multiplex PCR. The data hold approximately 190,000 clones, with 80% to 85% observed a single time. Material: peripheral blood. These receptors were taken from a middle-aged woman with acute or convalescent COVID-19.

The chain uses TRBV6-5 and TRBJ2-1, with D possibly being TRBD2 (6 bases). V lost 7 bases and J 9 bases, leaving 16 bases between the germline ends. Germline CDR1 MNHEY, CDR2 SVGAGI. The CDR3 extends over 13 amino acids. For the CDR3, the DNA is TGTGCCAGCACCCTTACGACGGAGGGTGAGCAGTTCTTC. Translation: CASTLTTEGEQFF.

Points on this clone: Mismatch with germline at one junction end may stem from a read error. The rearrangement uses TRBV7-2 and TRBJ2-7, with 9 bases that match TRBD2. Looked up from germline, CDR1 is SGHTA and CDR2 is FQGNSA. This CDR3 has 13 amino acids. CDR3 residues: CASSATPGLALDF. In DNA, the CDR3 is TGTGCCAGCAGCGCGACCCCGGGACTAGCCTTGGACTTC. The full variable domain, completed using reference TRBV7-2 and TRBJ2-7, is GAGVSQSPSNKVTEKGKDVELRCDPISGHTALYWYRQSLGQGLEFLIYFQGNSAPDKSGLPSDRFSAERTGGSVSTLTIQRTQQEDSAVYLCASSATPGLALDFGPGTRLTVT.

V gene TRBV7-6 combines with J gene TRBJ1-5, with D maybe TRBD1 (5 bases). V shed 1 base and J shed 9 bases, with 19 bases lying between them. The CDR3 contains 16 residues. CDR1 and CDR2 from the germline V gene are SGHVS and FNYEAQ. The CDR3 reads CASSLESGGTGGPQHF. CDR3 sequence (DNA): TGTGCCAGCAGCTTAGAGTCGGGGGGGACCGGGGGGCCCCAGCATTTT.

This clone was observed once. The chain is built from TRBV28 and TRBJ1-1; possibly TRBD1 for D (5 bases). Trimming pared 3 bases from V and 0 bases from J, leaving 11 bases between. The CDR3 length is 15 residues. From germline, CDR1 is MDHEN and CDR2 SYDVKM. In DNA form, the CDR3 reads TGTGCCAGCAGTTTGCCCGGGACTATGAACACTGAAGCTTTCTTT. This codes for CASSLPGTMNTEAFF.

V gene TRBV29-1 combines with J gene TRBJ1-4; 7 nucleotides agree with TRBD1. The CDR3 spans 13 residues. CDR1 SQVTM and CDR2 ANQGSEA come from the germline V gene. The trim removed 4 bases at V and 8 bases at J, leaving 7 bases unmatched. CDR3 sequence: CSVVGTVREKLFF. CDR3 sequence (DNA): TGCAGCGTTGTAGGGACAGTACGAGAAAAACTGTTTTTT.

This clone turned up a few times. The chain combines TRBV12-3 or TRBV12-4 with TRBJ2-3; no clear D. The CDR3 totals 13 residues. The ends were cut back, 6 bases at V and 2 bases at J, with 9 bases in the middle. CDR3 in DNA: TGTGCCAGCAGACAGCCCCCCACAGATACGCAGTATTTT. Translated: CASRQPPTDTQYF.

The V call is TRBV2, the J call TRBJ1-5, with a weak D call TRBD1 (5 bases). Per germline, CDR1 SNHLY and CDR2 FYNNEI. The V end lost 0 bases, the J end lost 9 bases, and 9 bases lay between the germline ends. The CDR3 contains 13 residues. CDR3 DNA: TGTGCCAGCAGTGAAGCGGAGGGGAGGCCCCAGCATTTT. Its translation is CASSEAEGRPQHF.

The chain links TRBV6-5 to TRBJ2-7; 10 bases agree with TRBD1. The CDR3 is 14 amino acids. Looked up from germline, CDR1 is MNHEY and CDR2 is SVGAGI. The trim removed 10 bases at V and 1 base at J, leaving 7 bases unmatched. CDR3 nucleotides: TGTGCCACGAAGACAGGGGGCGGTTCCTACGAGCAGTACTTC. This sequence encodes CATKTGGGSYEQYF.

The chain couples TRBV28 to TRBJ2-2, with D perhaps matching TRBD2 (6 bases). CDR1 is MDHEN and CDR2 is SYDVKM in the germline V gene. V lost 4 bases to trimming and J lost 6 bases, with 6 bases between them. This CDR3 is 12 amino acids long. CDR3 region: CASSWRAGELFF. In nucleotides, the CDR3 is TGTGCCAGCAGTTGGAGGGCCGGGGAGCTGTTTTTT.

CDR3 region: CSVDLGMGQDTF. In nucleotides, the CDR3 is TGCAGCGTTGATTTAGGAATGGGACAGGACACCTTC. The genes are TRBV29-1 and TRBJ1-2, with 8 bases aligning to TRBD1. Germline-derived CDR1 and CDR2 are SQVTM and ANQGSEA. The J segment lost 12 bases and the V segment lost 3 bases, leaving 9 bases of the junction unmatched. The CDR3 contains 12 residues.

The chain links TRBV7-2 to TRBJ2-7, with TRBD1 as a possible D gene (6 bases). The CDR3 spans 14 residues. Germline loops: CDR1 SGHTA, CDR2 FQGNSA. The V end was cut by 5 bases, the J end by 4 bases, with 15 bases between. CDR3 DNA sequence: TGTGCCAGCAGCCCCCGACAGGTGAGGTACGAGCAGTACTTC. Protein: CASSPRQVRYEQYF.

This sequence joins TRBV2 and TRBJ1-5; TRBD1 aligns across 7 bases. Looked up from germline, CDR1 is SNHLY and CDR2 is FYNNEI. There are 13 residues in the CDR3. The J segment lost 7 bases and the V segment lost 6 bases, leaving 6 bases of the junction unmatched. CDR3 amino acids: CASRADREQPQHF. CDR3 nucleotide sequence: TGTGCCAGCAGAGCCGACAGGGAACAGCCCCAGCATTTT. The full variable domain, rest sourced from reference TRBV2 and TRBJ1-5, is EPEVTQTPSHQVTQMGQEVILRCVPISNHLYFYWYRQILGQKVEFLVSFYNNEISEKSEIFDDQFSVERPDGSNFTLKIRSTKLEDSAMYFCASRADREQPQHFGDGTRLSIL.

The chain joins TRBV7-9 to TRBJ2-5; TRBD2 is a possible D gene (5 bases). V lost 2 bases, J lost 7 bases, and 11 bases lay in between. The V gene's germline CDR1 is SEHNR and CDR2 FQNEAQ (reference sequence). CDR3 length equals 13 residues. CDR3 loop: CASSLKADRTQYF. The CDR3 DNA follows: TGTGCCAGCAGCTTAAAAGCGGATCGGACCCAGTACTTC.

The V call is TRBV6-4, the J call TRBJ1-2; TRBD1 aligns across 12 bases. V gave up 6 bases and J gave up 5 bases; unmatched junction bases: 13. Germline CDR1 MRHNA, CDR2 SNTAGT. The CDR3 runs to 17 residues. The chain's CDR3 is CASSHGTGGEIGYGYTF. DNA of the CDR3: TGTGCCAGCAGCCACGGGACAGGGGGCGAAATAGGATATGGCTACACCTTC.

The V gene is TRBV28, the J gene TRBJ1-6; D gene unclear. V was clipped by 6 bases and J by 4 bases, with 7 bases between them. Germline-derived CDR1 and CDR2 are MDHEN and SYDVKM. The CDR3 sequence is 13 residues long. The CDR3 region has the DNA TGTGCCAGCAGACAGTATTATAATTCACCCCTCCACTTT. Its translation is CASRQYYNSPLHF.

The genes are TRBV6-5 and TRBJ1-1; D remains unclear. CDR3 length equals 11 residues. Germline V gives CDR1 MNHEY, CDR2 SVGAGI. The ends were cut back, 7 bases at V and 1 base at J, with 4 bases in the middle. For the CDR3, the DNA is TGTGCCAGCATTAAGAACACTGAAGCTTTCTTT. Translating gives CASIKNTEAFF.

The V and J genes are TRBV3-1 (or the pseudogene TRBV3-2) and TRBJ2-4, with 13 bases matching TRBD2. The CDR3 contains 16 residues. The V and J ends lost 4 bases and 7 bases, in that order; junction bases with no gene match: 7. CDR1 and CDR2 from the germline V gene are LGHDT and YNNKEL (reference sequence). CDR3 DNA: TGTGCCAGCAGCCCCTGGGCGGGACTAGCGGGGAACATTCAGTACTTC. Translated: CASSPWAGLAGNIQYF.

This chain joins TRBV28 and TRBJ1-2, with 7 bases that match TRBD1. J gave up 2 bases and V 6 bases, and 3 bases lay outside the gene matches. From germline, CDR1 is MDHEN and CDR2 SYDVKM. This CDR3 has 13 amino acids. CDR3 amino acids: CASRMGQNYGYTF. CDR3 nucleotides: TGTGCCAGCAGGATGGGACAGAACTATGGCTACACCTTC.

The chain joins TRBV4-2 to TRBJ1-6, with a tentative D call TRBD1 (6 bases). The CDR3 spans 19 residues. V lost 0 bases, J lost 7 bases, and 22 bases lay in between. Germline V gene data show CDR1 as LGHNA and CDR2 as YNFKEQ. CDR3 DNA sequence: TGTGCCAGCAGCCAAGATTTTGGGTATGGGGGCATGGGGAATTCACCCCTCCACTTT. It is translated as CASSQDFGYGGMGNSPLHF.

This rearrangement joins TRBV28 to TRBJ2-1; 7 bases align to TRBD2. Germline values: CDR1 MDHEN, CDR2 SYDVKM. This CDR3 contains 17 residues. The trim removed 2 bases at V and 3 bases at J, leaving 10 bases unmatched. Here the CDR3 reads CASSLVLAGEGYNEQFF. The CDR3 region has the DNA TGTGCCAGCAGTTTAGTCCTCGCGGGAGAGGGCTACAATGAGCAGTTCTTC.

This chain joins TRBV5-6 and TRBJ2-7; D is ambiguous. V lost 0 bases to trimming and J lost 5 bases, with 9 bases between them. The CDR3 is 13 amino acids. CDR1 and CDR2 from the germline V gene are SGHDT and YYEEEE. The CDR3 DNA follows: TGTGCCAGCAGCTTGGGAGGATCCCACGAGCAGTACTTC. It translates to CASSLGGSHEQYF. Combining the CDR3 with reference TRBV5-6 and TRBJ2-7 gives the whole variable domain DAGVTQSPTHLIKTRGQQVTLRCSPKSGHDTVSWYQQALGQGPQFIFQYYEEEERQRGNFPDRFSGHQFPNYSSELNVNALLLGDSALYLCASSLGGSHEQYFGPGTRLTVT.

This chain links TRBV4-1 with TRBJ2-2; 9 bases fit TRBD1. V trimming: 4 bases; J trimming: 5 bases; junction bases outside the gene matches: 8. Germline values: CDR1 MGHRA, CDR2 YSYEKL. This CDR3 region has 16 residues. CDR3 DNA: TGCGCCAGCAGCCCGGGGACAGGGCGACGTACCGGGGAGCTGTTTTTT. It encodes CASSPGTGRRTGELFF.

The table lists this clone with a count of one. This chain joins TRBV6-5 and TRBJ1-2, with D perhaps matching TRBD1 (5 bases). This CDR3 is 15 amino acids long. Germline V gene data show CDR1 as MNHEY and CDR2 as SVGAGI. The V and J ends lost 5 bases and 1 base respectively, with 14 bases between them. This CDR3 reads CASSRQFTVNYGYTF. CDR3 DNA: TGTGCCAGCAGTCGACAGTTTACCGTTAACTATGGCTACACCTTC.

This clone came up a few times. The chain links TRBV7-6 to TRBJ2-2, with 14 bases aligning to TRBD2. Germline values: CDR1 SGHVS, CDR2 FNYEAQ. This CDR3 spans 16 amino acids. With 4 bases clipped from V and 8 bases from J, the junction kept 6 bases outside the gene matches. The CDR3, as DNA: TGTGCCAGCAGCTGGGGACTAGCGGGAGAGCGAGGGGAGCTGTTTTTT. The encoded protein is CASSWGLAGERGELFF.

This clone was seen once. The genes are TRBV30 and TRBJ1-4; tentatively, D is TRBD1 (6 bases). Trimming took off 0 bases at V and 0 bases at J, with 11 bases between the two ends. Germline V gene lookup returns CDR1 GTSNPN and CDR2 SVGIG (reference sequence). The CDR3 is made up of 16 amino acids. CDR3 sequence (DNA): TGTGCCTGGAGTGTTCGACGACAGGCAACTAATGAAAAACTGTTTTTT. It is translated as CAWSVRRQATNEKLFF.

The V call is TRBV7-9, the J call TRBJ1-1, with TRBD1 matching over 9 bases. V lost 5 bases, J lost 3 bases, and 7 bases stayed unmatched. The germline gives CDR1 SEHNR, CDR2 FQNEAQ (reference sequence). This CDR3 contains 15 residues. CDR3 DNA sequence: TGTGCCAGCAGCCCGAGGAGGGACAGGGACACTGAAGCTTTCTTT. This codes for CASSPRRDRDTEAFF.

This chain connects TRBV6-4 to TRBJ2-1; TRBD2 matches at 10 bases. Germline CDR1 is MRHNA and CDR2 is SNTAGT. This CDR3 has 15 residues. J lost 7 bases, V lost 6 bases, and 9 bases had no gene match. CDR3 protein: CASRVTSGNINEQFF. The CDR3 nucleotides read TGTGCCAGCAGAGTTACTAGCGGGAATATAAATGAGCAGTTCTTC.

The V call is TRBV7-3, the J call TRBJ2-2; 12 bases are a match to TRBD2. Germline CDR1 SGHTA, CDR2 FQGTGA. The trim removed 4 bases at V and 6 bases at J, leaving 3 bases unmatched. There are 15 residues in the CDR3. The CDR3: CASSSPSGGAGELFF. The CDR3 DNA is TGTGCCAGCAGCTCCCCTAGCGGGGGGGCCGGGGAGCTGTTTTTT.